This T cell receptor (beta chain) was captured by sequencing in a study of molecular identifiers for immune sequencing clone quantification. Study summary: RNA from around 20,000 or 100,000 naive CD8 cells was split five ways in replicates, with four sequenced.

Using 10%, 30% or 50% RNA, naive CD8 libraries were derived from around 20,000 to 1,000,000 sorted cells. Trimming removed 5 bases at V and 1 base at J, with 14 bases between. This CDR3 contains 15 residues. Germline V gene sequence: CDR1 KGHSH, CDR2 LQKENI. TCRdb independently ran MiXCR on the PCR reads; one entry per CDR3 protein. The sample includes fewer than 350,000 distinct CDR3 sequences, 20% to 25% seen only once; the top ten take over 0.7%. This receptor was obtained from a human donor in good health. Some libraries in this study had Jurkat cell RNA spiked in. Specimen: naive CD8+ T cells from blood, with Jurkat cell RNA spiked in. Documented subset: FACS-sorted CD8+CD4-CCR7+CD45RA+ naive T cells. The J gene is TRBJ2-5, the V gene TRBV18; a possible D gene is TRBD2 (7 bases). CDR3 bases: TGTGCCAGCTCAAGCGGGACAACCCTCCAAGAGACCCAGTACTTC. It codes for CASSSGTTLQETQYF. Combining the CDR3 with reference TRBV18 and TRBJ2-5 gives the whole variable domain NAGVMQNPRHLVRRRGQEARLRCSPMKGHSHVYWYRQLPEEGLKFMVYLQKENIIDESGMPKERFSAEFPKEGPSILRIQQVVRGDSAAYFCASSSGTTLQETQYFGPGTRLLVL.